Sequencing of this T cell receptor (beta chain) was carried out in a study of blood T cell repertoires in COVID-19. Overall study: Sites in the United States, Italy and Spain provided acute and convalescent COVID-19 samples. Sample material is recorded as cDNA or gDNA derived from T cells, B-cell-depleted T cells, or PBMCs.

Per the original methods: Scientists estimated how many nucleated cells there were by amplifying reference gene primers. Assay: immunoSEQ multiplex PCR; the TCRdb copy retains only in-frame clones and omits some. V and J calls and clone size come straight from that table; D and trimming were deduced from the DNA. The table records roughly 160,000 clones, roughly 86% of them present only once. Germline V gives CDR1 MGHDK, CDR2 SYGVNS. This CDR3 region has 14 residues. Trimming cost V 11 bases and J 7 bases, with 21 bases left between them. The Seattle patients joined while their infection was active and were tracked longitudinally afterward.

This clonotype was sampled from a man aged 60 to 75 with COVID-19, enrolled during active disease. This sequence joins TRBV25-1 and TRBJ2-1; D is undetermined. Sequences were obtained from peripheral blood. This chain's CDR3 is CAAQIGALSNEQFF. DNA of the CDR3: TGTGCCGCCCAAATAGGAGCCCTGAGTAATGAGCAGTTCTTC.